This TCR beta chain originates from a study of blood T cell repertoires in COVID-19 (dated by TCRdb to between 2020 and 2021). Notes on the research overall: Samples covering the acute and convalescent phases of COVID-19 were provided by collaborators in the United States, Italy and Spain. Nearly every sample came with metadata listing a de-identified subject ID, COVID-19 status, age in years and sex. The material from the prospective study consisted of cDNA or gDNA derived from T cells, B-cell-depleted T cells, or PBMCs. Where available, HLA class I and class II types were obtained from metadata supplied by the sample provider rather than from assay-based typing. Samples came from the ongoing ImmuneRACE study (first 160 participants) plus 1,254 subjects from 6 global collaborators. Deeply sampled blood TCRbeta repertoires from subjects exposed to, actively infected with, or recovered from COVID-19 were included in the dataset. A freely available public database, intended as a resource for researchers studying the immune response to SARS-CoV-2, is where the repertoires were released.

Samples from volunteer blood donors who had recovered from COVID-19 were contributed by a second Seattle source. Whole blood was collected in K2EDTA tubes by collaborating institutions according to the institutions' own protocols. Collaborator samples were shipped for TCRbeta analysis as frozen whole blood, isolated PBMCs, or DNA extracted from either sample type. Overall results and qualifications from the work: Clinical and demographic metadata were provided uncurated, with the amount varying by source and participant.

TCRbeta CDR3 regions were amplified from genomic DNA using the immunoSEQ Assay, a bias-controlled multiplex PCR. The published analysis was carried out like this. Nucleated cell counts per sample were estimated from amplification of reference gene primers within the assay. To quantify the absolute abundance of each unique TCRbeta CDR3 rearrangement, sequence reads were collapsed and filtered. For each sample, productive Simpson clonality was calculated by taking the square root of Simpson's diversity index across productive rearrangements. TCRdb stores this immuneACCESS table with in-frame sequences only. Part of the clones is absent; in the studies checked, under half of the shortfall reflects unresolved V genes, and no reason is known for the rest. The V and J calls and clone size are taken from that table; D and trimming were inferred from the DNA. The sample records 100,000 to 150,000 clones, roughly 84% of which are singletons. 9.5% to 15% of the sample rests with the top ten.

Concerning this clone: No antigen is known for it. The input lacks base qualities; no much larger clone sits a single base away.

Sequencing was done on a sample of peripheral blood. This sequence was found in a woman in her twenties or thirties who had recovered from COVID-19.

This receptor has the CDR3 CASSYSGPEAFF. The DNA is as follows: TGTGCCAGCAGTTACTCGGGCCCTGAAGCTTTCTTT. This chain is built from TRBV6-6 and TRBJ1-1; there is no confident call for the D gene. Spanning cysteine to phenylalanine, the CDR3 consists of 12 amino acids. This entry keeps only the CDR3 DNA: 36 bases, framed from base 1. A distance of 5 bases separates the germline ends of V and J, which lose 0 bases and 6 bases respectively. Reading the germline V gene (reference sequence) gives CDR1 MNHNY and CDR2 SVGAGI.